This T cell receptor beta chain is from a study of identifying expanded T cells in peripheral blood. Study-wide results and limits: Over approximately two and four weeks, about 16 and 19 clones changed, versus 1.2 between replicates.

The table came from immunoSEQ multiplex PCR; TCRdb's copy has only in-frame clones and leaves some out. The sample has some 77,000 clones; approximately 90% are singletons. Collection occurred without any documented infections or immune events in donors. This clone appeared once. Its antigen is unknown. V was shortened by 3 bases and J by 4 bases, with 14 bases between the two germline ends. CDR1 and CDR2 (germline): MNHEY, SVGAGI. This CDR3 comprises 15 residues. J is TRBJ2-3 and V is TRBV6-5; D is unresolved. This sequence was found in a person aged 18 to 70 in good health. Specimen: blood. The CDR3 loop reads CASSYRWVRADTQYF. Here the CDR3 DNA reads TGTGCCAGCAGTTATCGTTGGGTCCGGGCAGATACGCAGTATTTT.